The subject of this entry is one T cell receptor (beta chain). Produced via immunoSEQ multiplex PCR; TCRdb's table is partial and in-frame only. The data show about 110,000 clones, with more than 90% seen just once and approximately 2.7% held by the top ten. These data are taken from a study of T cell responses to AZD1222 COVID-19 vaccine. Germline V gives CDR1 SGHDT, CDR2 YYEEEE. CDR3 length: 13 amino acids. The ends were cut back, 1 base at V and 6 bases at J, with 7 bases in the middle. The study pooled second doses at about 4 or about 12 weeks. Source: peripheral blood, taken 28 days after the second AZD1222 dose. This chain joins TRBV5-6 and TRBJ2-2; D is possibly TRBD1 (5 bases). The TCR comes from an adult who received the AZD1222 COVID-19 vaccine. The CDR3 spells CASSLWGAGELFF. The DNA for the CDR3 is TGTGCCAGCAGCTTGTGGGGCGCCGGGGAGCTGTTTTTT.